The rows below give T cell receptor beta chains drawn from one sample of a study of CD8 T cells in Susac syndrome. Via MiXCR, TCRdb re-called the immunoSEQ multiplex PCR reads, giving one row per CDR3 protein. The repertoire includes more than 250,000 distinct CDR3 sequences, about 90% of them detected once, and approximately 0.065% sits in the top ten. Sequenced: CD4+ T cells from PBMCs. These receptor sequences come from a human donor with multiple sclerosis. The CDR3 runs from the conserved cysteine through the conserved F or W. D genes are given only for firm matches. Where a row states a size, it is once, few, many or the class of an expanded clone; other rows omit it.

TRBJ1-1 | . | TRBV6-1 | TRBD1 | CASRDRGNTEAFF | TGTGCCAGCAGGGACAGGGGGAACACTGAAGCTTTCTTT
TRBJ2-7 | . | TRBV3-1 | TRBD1 | CASSQDSVADRVYEQYF | TGTGCCAGCAGCCAAGATTCTGTCGCGGACAGGGTTTACGAGCAGTACTTC
TRBJ2-7 | . | TRBV5-1 | TRBD2 | CASSFGHSGDEQYF | TGCGCCAGCAGCTTCGGACATAGCGGGGACGAGCAGTACTTC
TRBJ1-5 | few | TRBV3-1 | . | CASGRGRHQPQHF | TGTGCCAGCGGCCGGGGGCGGCATCAGCCCCAGCATTTT
TRBJ2-3 | . | TRBV5-4 | . | CASSSLTGATDTQYF | TGTGCCAGCAGCTCCCTGACAGGAGCCACAGATACGCAGTATTTT
TRBJ2-4 | . | TRBV20-1 | . | CSAREKSLAKNIQYF | TGCAGTGCTAGGGAGAAGAGTCTAGCCAAAAACATTCAGTACTTC
TRBJ2-1 | . | TRBV16 | . | CASSQYRYEQFF | TGTGCCAGCAGCCAATACCGGTATGAGCAGTTCTTC
TRBJ2-2 | . | TRBV19 | . | CASSQGANTGELFF | TGTGCCAGTAGTCAAGGAGCGAACACCGGGGAGCTGTTTTTT
TRBJ2-7 | few | TRBV6-1 | . | CASSWGLRGEQYF | TGTGCCAGCAGCTGGGGACTTCGTGGCGAGCAGTACTTC
TRBJ2-1 | . | TRBV7-8 | . | CASSLGGLKNPDNEQFF | TGTGCCAGCAGCTTAGGTGGACTCAAAAACCCCGACAATGAGCAGTTCTTC
TRBJ1-2 | . | TRBV27 | . | CASSSPGRRGGYTF | TGTGCCAGCAGTTCGCCAGGGAGAAGGGGTGGCTACACCTTC
TRBJ1-5 | . | TRBV12-3/TRBV12-4 | . | CASSLAQGRQPQHF | TGTGCCAGCAGTTTGGCTCAGGGGAGACAGCCCCAGCATTTT
TRBJ2-7 | . | TRBV7-9 | . | CASSLAGPYLSYEQYF | TGTGCCAGCAGCTTAGCAGGGCCCTACCTCTCCTACGAGCAGTACTTC
TRBJ1-1 | . | TRBV11-2 | . | CASSSAFEAFF | TGTGCCAGCAGCTCCGCCTTTGAAGCTTTCTTT
TRBJ2-2 | . | TRBV5-1 | . | CASNTDGPGELFF | TGCGCCAGCAACACGGACGGACCCGGGGAGCTGTTTTTT
TRBJ1-1 | once | TRBV6-6 | . | CASTEPPAGLKVEAFF | TGTGCCAGCACCGAACCCCCGGCAGGGCTAAAGGTCGAAGCTTTCTTT
TRBJ2-1 | . | TRBV6-5 | TRBD2 | CATLPSGRYNEQFF | TGTGCCACCTTACCTAGCGGGAGATACAATGAGCAGTTCTTC
TRBJ1-2 | once | TRBV5-1 | . | CASSYTGNGYTF | TGCGCCAGCAGCTATACAGGAAATGGCTACACCTTC
TRBJ2-3 | . | TRBV9 | TRBD2 | CASSPSGRVSDTQYF | TGTGCCAGCAGCCCTAGCGGGAGAGTGTCAGATACGCAGTATTTT
TRBJ2-2 | . | TRBV6-2/TRBV6-3 | . | CASSYSLNTGELFF | TGTGCCAGCAGTTACTCTCTTAACACCGGGGAGCTGTTTTTT
TRBJ1-1 | . | TRBV4-1 | TRBD1 | CASSRATGLLRGSEAFF | TGCGCCAGCAGCCGGGCGACAGGGTTGCTAAGAGGATCTGAAGCTTTCTTT
TRBJ2-1 | . | TRBV12-5 | . | CASGPRVNTYNEQFF | TGTGCTAGTGGTCCCAGGGTGAACACCTACAATGAGCAGTTCTTC
TRBJ1-6 | . | TRBV19 | . | CASSPKREAGILSPLHF | TGTGCCAGTAGTCCCAAGAGAGAGGCAGGCATACTTTCACCCCTCCACTTT
TRBJ2-3 | . | TRBV2 | TRBD1 | CASTRQGVGDTQYF | TGTGCCAGCACGAGGCAGGGGGTTGGAGATACGCAGTATTTT
TRBJ1-2 | . | TRBV5-6 | . | CASSPGVSYGYTF | TGTGCCAGCAGCCCGGGGGTCTCCTATGGCTACACCTTC
TRBJ2-3 | . | TRBV7-2 | . | CASSLATANTDTQYF | TGTGCCAGCAGCTTAGCTACAGCTAACACAGATACGCAGTATTTT
TRBJ2-5 | . | TRBV20-1 | . | CSARFRDRAGETQYF | TGCAGTGCTAGATTCCGGGACCGAGCCGGGGAGACCCAGTACTTC
TRBJ1-2 | . | TRBV19 | TRBD1 | CASSIFGQGGRYGYTF | TGTGCCAGTAGTATCTTTGGACAGGGCGGTCGCTATGGCTACACCTTC
TRBJ1-6 | few | TRBV6-6 | . | CASSYSQGLTNSPLHF | TGTGCCAGCAGTTACTCGCAGGGTTTAACTAATTCACCCCTCCACTTT
TRBJ1-5 | . | TRBV24-1 | TRBD1 | CATSGQGGQPQHF | TGTGCCACCAGTGGCCAGGGGGGTCAGCCCCAGCATTTT
TRBJ2-5 | . | TRBV5-1 | . | CASSLVIRDAETQYF | TGCGCCAGCAGCTTGGTTATCCGGGACGCGGAGACCCAGTACTTC
TRBJ2-7 | . | TRBV12-3/TRBV12-4 | TRBD1 | CASSLRGHSYEQYF | TGTGCCAGCAGTTTAAGGGGGCACTCCTACGAGCAGTACTTC
TRBJ2-7 | . | TRBV6-5 | TRBD1 | CASSYSRDRGHEQYF | TGTGCCAGCAGTTACTCCCGGGACAGGGGCCACGAGCAGTACTTC
TRBJ1-2 | . | TRBV7-9 | . | CASSPPGSPSRGYTF | TGTGCCAGCAGCCCACCGGGGTCCCCGTCGCGCGGCTACACCTTC